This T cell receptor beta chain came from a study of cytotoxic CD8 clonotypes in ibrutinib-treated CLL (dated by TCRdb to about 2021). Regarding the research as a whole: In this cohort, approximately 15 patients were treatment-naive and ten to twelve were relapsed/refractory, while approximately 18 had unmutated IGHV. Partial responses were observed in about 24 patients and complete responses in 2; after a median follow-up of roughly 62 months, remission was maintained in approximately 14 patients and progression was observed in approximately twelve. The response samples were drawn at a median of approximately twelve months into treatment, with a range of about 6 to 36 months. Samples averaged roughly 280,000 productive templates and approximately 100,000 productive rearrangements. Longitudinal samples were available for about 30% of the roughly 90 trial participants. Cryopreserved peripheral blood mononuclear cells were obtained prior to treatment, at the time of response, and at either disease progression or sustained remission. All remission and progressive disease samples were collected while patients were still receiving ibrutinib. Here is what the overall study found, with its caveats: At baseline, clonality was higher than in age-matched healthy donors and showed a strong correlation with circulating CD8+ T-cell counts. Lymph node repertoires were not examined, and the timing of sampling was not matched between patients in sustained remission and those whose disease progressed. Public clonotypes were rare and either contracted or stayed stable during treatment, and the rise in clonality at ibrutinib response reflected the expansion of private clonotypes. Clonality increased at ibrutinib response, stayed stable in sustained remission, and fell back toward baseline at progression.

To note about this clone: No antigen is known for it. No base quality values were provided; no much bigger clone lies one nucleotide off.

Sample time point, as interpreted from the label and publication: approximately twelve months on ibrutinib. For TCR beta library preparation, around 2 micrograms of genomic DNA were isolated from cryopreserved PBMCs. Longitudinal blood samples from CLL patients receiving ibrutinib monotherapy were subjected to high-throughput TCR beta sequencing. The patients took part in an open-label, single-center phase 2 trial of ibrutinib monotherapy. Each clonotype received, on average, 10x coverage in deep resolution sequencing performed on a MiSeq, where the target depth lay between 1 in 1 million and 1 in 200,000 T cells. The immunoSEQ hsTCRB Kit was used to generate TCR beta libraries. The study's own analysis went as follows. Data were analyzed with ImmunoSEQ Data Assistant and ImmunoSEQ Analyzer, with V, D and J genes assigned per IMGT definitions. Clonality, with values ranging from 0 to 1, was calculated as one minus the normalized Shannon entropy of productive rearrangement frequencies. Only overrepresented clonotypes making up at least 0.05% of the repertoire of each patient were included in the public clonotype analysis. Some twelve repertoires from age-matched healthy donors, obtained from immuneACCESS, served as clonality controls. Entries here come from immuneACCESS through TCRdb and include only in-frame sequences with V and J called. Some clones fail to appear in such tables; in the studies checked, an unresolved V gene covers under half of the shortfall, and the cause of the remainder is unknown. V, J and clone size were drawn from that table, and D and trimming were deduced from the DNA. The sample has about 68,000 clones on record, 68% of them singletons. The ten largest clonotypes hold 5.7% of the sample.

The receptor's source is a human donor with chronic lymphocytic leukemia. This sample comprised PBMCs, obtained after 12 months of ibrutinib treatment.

CDR3 loop: CATSREQAMNTEAFF. The DNA sequence is as follows: TGTGCCACCAGCAGAGAACAAGCAATGAACACTGAAGCTTTCTTT. The V gene is TRBV15 and the J gene is TRBJ1-1; the D gene cannot be resolved reliably. Taken from the germline V gene (reference sequence), the CDR1 and CDR2 loops are LNHNV and YYDKDF. Trimming removed 0 bases from V and 0 bases from J, leaving 8 bases between the germline ends. The CDR3 goes from the cysteine to the phenylalanine over 15 residues. The kept DNA is CDR3 alone, 45 bases in frame from the first base. Reference TRBV15 and TRBJ1-1 genes cover what lies past the CDR3, so the full variable domain is DAMVIQNPRYQVTQFGKPVTLSCSQTLNHNVMYWYQQKSSQAPKLLFHYYDKDFNNEADTPDNFQSRRPNTSFCFLDIRSPGLGDTAMYLCATSREQAMNTEAFFGQGTRLTVV.